The 27 T cell receptor beta chains below all came from one sample that was sequenced in a study of blood T cell repertoires in COVID-19. The table came from immunoSEQ multiplex PCR; TCRdb's copy has only in-frame clones and leaves some out. Of roughly 170,000 clones listed, about four fifths were seen once; the top ten hold 8.1%. What was sequenced was peripheral blood. These receptors were collected from a woman aged 55-69 years with COVID-19, enrolled during active disease.

The chain recombines TRBV28 with TRBJ2-2, with 10 bases identical to TRBD2. The length of the CDR3 is 14 residues. Germline trimming cut 6 bases from V and 8 bases from J; bases unmatched to any gene: 6. CDR1 MDHEN and CDR2 SYDVKM come from the germline V gene. The CDR3 reads CASRRLAGVGELFF. The DNA of the CDR3 is TGTGCCAGCAGGAGGCTAGCGGGAGTGGGGGAGCTGTTTTTT.

This chain connects TRBV6-5 to TRBJ2-7; weak D call: TRBD1 (7 bases). The germline gives CDR1 MNHEY, CDR2 SVGAGI. This CDR3 has 15 residues. V lost 0 bases and J lost 4, with 13 bases in between. In DNA form, the CDR3 reads TGTGCCAGCAGTTACTCGCGGGACAGAGCATACGAGCAGTACGTC. The encoded protein is CASSYSRDRAYEQYV.

The chain links TRBV9 to TRBJ1-2, with 9 bases identical to TRBD1. Germline CDR1 reads SGDLS; CDR2 reads YYNGEE. This CDR3 is built from 14 residues. The V gene end was trimmed by 0 bases and the J gene end by 8 bases; junction bases not matched to a gene: 5. The CDR3 region has the DNA TGTGCCAGCAGCGTAGGACAGGGGGTCGAAGGCTACACCTTC. Amino acids: CASSVGQGVEGYTF.

This clone showed up just once. This chain connects TRBV5-4 to TRBJ2-3; weak D call: TRBD1 (5 bases). The CDR3 is made up of 15 amino acids. Germline V lookup: CDR1 SGHNT, CDR2 YYREEE (reference sequence). V shed 2 bases and J shed 2 bases, with 12 bases lying between them. As DNA, the CDR3 is TGTGCCAGCAGCTTTGCCCGACAGTCCACAGATACGCAGTATTTT. Translating it yields CASSFARQSTDTQYF.

To note about this clone: The junction does not match germline at one end; this may be a read error. The chain has TRBV6-6 and TRBJ1-6; D possibly corresponds to TRBD1 (5 bases). Germline values: CDR1 MNHNY, CDR2 SVGAGI (reference sequence). The CDR3 is made up of 13 amino acids. CDR3 protein: CASSYGPGIGDSF. In DNA, the CDR3 is TGTGCCAGCAGTTACGGGCCAGGAATCGGGGACTCCTTT.

The chain uses TRBV7-8 and TRBJ1-3, with D maybe TRBD1 (6 bases). There are 14 residues in the CDR3. V was shortened by 2 bases and J by 4 bases, with 9 bases between the two germline ends. The V gene's germline CDR1 is SGHVS and CDR2 FQNEAQ. CDR3 region: CASSLRGIGNTIYF. The CDR3 DNA sequence: TGTGCCAGCAGCTTAAGGGGGATAGGAAACACCATATATTTT.

The gene calls are TRBV5-1 and TRBJ2-5; 8 bases fit TRBD2. V lost 3 bases to trimming and J lost 3 bases; unmatched junction nucleotides: 10. Germline V gives CDR1 SGHRS, CDR2 YFSETQ. This CDR3 contains 16 residues. The chain's CDR3 is CASSSRSGGGKETQYF. As DNA, the CDR3 is TGCGCCAGCAGCTCAAGGAGCGGGGGCGGGAAAGAGACCCAGTACTTC.

As to this clone: An end of the junction differs from the germline gene, which may be a read error. The V gene is TRBV2, the J gene TRBJ1-6, with 7 nucleotides matching TRBD1. CDR3 length: 15 amino acids. Germline V gene data show CDR1 as SNHLY and CDR2 as FYNNEI. DNA for the CDR3: TGTGCCAGCAGGGAAGACAGGGAGTATAATTCACCCCTCCACTTT. Protein sequence: CASREDREYNSPLHF.

The DNA of the CDR3 is TGCAGCGGGATAAACAGTAACACTGAAGCTTTCTTT. Amino acid sequence: CSGINSNTEAFF. The chain combines TRBV29-1 with TRBJ1-1; D not certain. The germline V and J ends were trimmed by 7 bases and 2 bases, with 11 bases remaining between them. This CDR3 has 12 residues. CDR1 and CDR2 (germline): SQVTM, ANQGSEA.

V usage is TRBV6-1 and J usage is TRBJ1-2; D is uncertain. The length of the CDR3 is 17 residues. CDR1 is MNHNS and CDR2 is SASEGT in the germline V gene. V was pared by 1 base and J by 0 bases, with 15 bases between. In DNA form, the CDR3 reads TGTGCCAGCAGTGAAGTAAGGTCGGCGGTAACTAACTATGGCTACACCTTC. This codes for CASSEVRSAVTNYGYTF.

The V and J genes are TRBV10-2 and TRBJ2-1; D remains ambiguous. The V end was cut by 3 bases, the J end by 7 bases, with 10 bases between. CDR1 is WSHSY, CDR2 SAAADI, per germline. CDR3 length: 13 amino acids. The CDR3 DNA follows: TGCGCCAGCAGTGAAGCACAGTTTAATGAGCAGTTCTTC. It codes for CASSEAQFNEQFF.

The chain joins TRBV27 to TRBJ2-1, with 15 nucleotides matching TRBD2. This CDR3 has 15 residues. The V and J ends lost 2 bases and 14 bases, in that order; junction bases with no gene match: 7. CDR1 and CDR2 (germline): MNHEY, SMNVEV (reference sequence). CDR3 nucleotide sequence: TGTGCCAGCAGTTTAGGCGGACTAGCGGGAGGGCTAAAGTTCTTC. It encodes CASSLGGLAGGLKFF.

This clone was seen once. The junction departs from the called germline gene at one end, perhaps through a read error. The J gene is TRBJ2-1, the V gene TRBV7-3, with D tentatively TRBD1 (6 bases). Per germline, CDR1 SGHTA and CDR2 FQGTGA. The CDR3 is 16 amino acids. For the CDR3, the DNA is TGTGCCAGCAGTTTAACCCTGGGGGCCAAAAACAATGAGCAGTTCTTC. Protein sequence: CASSLTLGAKNNEQFF.

The chain carries TRBV11-2 and TRBJ2-5, with D maybe TRBD2 (6 bases). This CDR3 has 18 residues. Germline CDR1 reads SGHAT; CDR2 reads FQNNGV. V was shortened by 7 bases and J by 4 bases, with 28 bases between the two germline ends. The DNA for the CDR3 is TGTGCCAGCAACCACGGGGACTTCTCCCTAACCGGGGGAGAGACCCAGTACTTC. It codes for CASNHGDFSLTGGETQYF.

This clone was detected many times. This chain connects TRBV4-1 to TRBJ1-5; D not certain. V lost 0 bases, J lost 9 bases, and 12 bases lay in between. The germline gives CDR1 MGHRA, CDR2 YSYEKL. The CDR3 sequence is 14 residues long. The CDR3 DNA reads as TGCGCCAGCAGCCAAGAGGCAGGTGGGTCGCCCCAGCATTTT. Translated: CASSQEAGGSPQHF.

This chain connects TRBV21-1 to TRBJ1-1. TRBV21-1 is classified as a pseudogene. The CDR3 has 14 amino acids. CDR3 DNA: TGTGCCAGCAGCAAAGGACGGGAGGGTACTGAAGCTTTCTTT. Translated: CASSKGREGTEAFF.

The chain carries TRBV2 and TRBJ1-5; D perhaps matches TRBD1 (5 bases). This CDR3 comprises 18 residues. V was pared by 1 base and J by 4 bases, with 20 bases between. Germline CDR1 SNHLY, CDR2 FYNNEI. In DNA form, the CDR3 reads TGTGCCAGCAGTGAAGGGAGTTTTACAGGCACCAAAAATCAGCCCCAGCATTTT. It translates to CASSEGSFTGTKNQPQHF.

The genes are TRBV2 and TRBJ1-3, with 7 bases identical to TRBD1. V gave up 8 bases and J gave up 4 bases; unmatched junction bases: 8. The CDR3 extends over 14 amino acids. Germline lookup yields CDR1 SNHLY and CDR2 FYNNEI. CDR3: CASLSDRVGNTIYF. Written as DNA, the CDR3 is TGTGCCAGCCTCAGCGACAGGGTGGGAAACACCATATATTTT.

This clone was counted between two and nine times. This chain connects TRBV29-1 to TRBJ2-3; 7 positions match TRBD1. Trimming took 3 bases from V and 5 from J; bases not matched to a gene: 11. Looked up from germline, CDR1 is SQVTM and CDR2 is ANQGSEA. This CDR3 is built from 15 residues. The CDR3 loop reads CSVDSGTESGDTQYF. CDR3 sequence (DNA): TGCAGCGTTGATTCCGGGACAGAGAGTGGAGATACGCAGTATTTT.

This clone was seen more than once but under ten times. The J gene is TRBJ1-5, the V gene TRBV7-9; 8 nucleotides agree with TRBD1. This CDR3 region has 15 residues. The trim removed 5 bases at V and 4 bases at J, leaving 7 bases unmatched. Germline values: CDR1 SEHNR, CDR2 FQNEAQ (reference sequence). CDR3 sequence: CASSRGTGANQPQHF. CDR3 coding DNA: TGTGCCAGCAGCCGAGGGACAGGCGCTAATCAGCCCCAGCATTTT.

V usage is TRBV4-2 and J usage is TRBJ2-7; possible D gene TRBD1, 5 bases. V shed 0 bases and J shed 4 bases, with 16 bases lying between them. The germline gives CDR1 LGHNA, CDR2 YNFKEQ. This CDR3 comprises 16 residues. This chain's CDR3 is CASSQEVGMGQYEQYV. The DNA of the CDR3 is TGTGCCAGCAGCCAAGAAGTGGGTATGGGGCAATACGAGCAGTACGTC.

The chain links TRBV15 to TRBJ2-1, with TRBD2 matching over 10 bases. This CDR3 is built from 17 residues. The junction had 12 bases not matched to a gene; V was cut back by 5 bases and J by 5 bases. CDR1 is LNHNV, CDR2 YYDKDF, per germline (reference sequence). This CDR3 reads CATSGLAGGPRDNEQFF. CDR3 sequence (DNA): TGTGCCACCAGCGGATTAGCGGGGGGACCCCGGGACAATGAGCAGTTCTTC.

This sequence joins TRBV19 and TRBJ1-5; D is undetermined. Between the trimmed V and J ends, which lost 3 bases and 0 bases, there was a span of 9 bases. Germline CDR1 and CDR2: LNHDA and SQIVND (reference sequence). The CDR3 runs to 15 residues. The CDR3 DNA is TGTGCCAGTAGTATCGTAGGAGATAGCAATCAGCCCCAGCATTTT. As protein: CASSIVGDSNQPQHF.

V usage is TRBV5-6 and J usage is TRBJ2-2; D ambiguous. The CDR3 has 16 residues. Germline V gives CDR1 SGHDT, CDR2 YYEEEE. V lost 0 bases to trimming and J lost 2 bases, with 11 bases between them. The CDR3 DNA follows: TGTGCCAGCAGCTTGGGTGGGCAACCCAACACCGGGGAGCTGTTTTTT. It codes for CASSLGGQPNTGELFF. Together with reference TRBV5-6 and TRBJ2-2, the CDR3 gives the full variable domain: DAGVTQSPTHLIKTRGQQVTLRCSPKSGHDTVSWYQQALGQGPQFIFQYYEEEERQRGNFPDRFSGHQFPNYSSELNVNALLLGDSALYLCASSLGGQPNTGELFFGEGSRLTVL.

The rearrangement links TRBV30 to TRBJ2-7, with 11 bases fitting TRBD2. Losses at the gene ends were 8 bases for V and 2 bases for J; bases not matched to a gene: 11. Germline V CDR1 and CDR2: GTSNPN, SVGIG (reference sequence). CDR3 length: 15 residues. The CDR3 loop reads CAGTPGTSGTYEQYF. CDR3 DNA sequence: TGTGCCGGAACCCCCGGGACTAGCGGCACCTACGAGCAGTACTTC.

This clone occurred once. The rearrangement links TRBV4-1 to TRBJ1-2; tentatively, D is TRBD1 (5 bases). The V end lost 1 base, the J end lost 6 bases, and 12 bases lay between the germline ends. There are 14 residues in the CDR3. Per the germline V gene, CDR1 is MGHRA and CDR2 is YSYEKL. CDR3 protein: CASSQVGGGDGYTF. Here the CDR3 DNA reads TGCGCCAGCAGCCAAGTCGGGGGTGGGGATGGCTACACCTTC.

The gene calls are TRBV19 and TRBJ1-4; 7 bases are shared with TRBD1. V shed 3 bases, J shed 0 bases, and the junction held 1 base outside the gene matches. Germline CDR1 LNHDA, CDR2 SQIVND (reference sequence). The CDR3 spans 15 residues. CDR3 DNA sequence: TGTGCCAGTAGTATCGGGACAGCAACTAATGAAAAACTGTTTTTT. It is translated as CASSIGTATNEKLFF.